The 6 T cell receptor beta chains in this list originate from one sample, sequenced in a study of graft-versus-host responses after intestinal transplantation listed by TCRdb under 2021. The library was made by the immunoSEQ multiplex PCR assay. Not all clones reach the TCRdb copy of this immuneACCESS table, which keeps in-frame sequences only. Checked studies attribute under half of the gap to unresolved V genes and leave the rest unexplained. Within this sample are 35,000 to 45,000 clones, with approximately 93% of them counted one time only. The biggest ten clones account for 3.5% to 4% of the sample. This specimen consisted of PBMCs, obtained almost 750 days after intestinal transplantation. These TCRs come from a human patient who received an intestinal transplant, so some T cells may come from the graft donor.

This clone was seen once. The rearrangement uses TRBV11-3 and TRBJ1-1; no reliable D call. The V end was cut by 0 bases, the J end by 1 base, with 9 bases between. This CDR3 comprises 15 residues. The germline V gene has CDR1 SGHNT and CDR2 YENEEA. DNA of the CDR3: TGTGCCAGCAGCTTAGAAGGACCGCCGAACACTGAAGCTTTCTTT. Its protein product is CASSLEGPPNTEAFF. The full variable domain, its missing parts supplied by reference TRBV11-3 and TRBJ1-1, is EAGVVQSPRYKIIEKKQPVAFWCNPISGHNTLYWYLQNLGQGPELLIRYENEEAVDDSQLPKDRFSAERLKGVDSTLKIQPAELGDSAVYLCASSLEGPPNTEAFFGQGTRLTVV.

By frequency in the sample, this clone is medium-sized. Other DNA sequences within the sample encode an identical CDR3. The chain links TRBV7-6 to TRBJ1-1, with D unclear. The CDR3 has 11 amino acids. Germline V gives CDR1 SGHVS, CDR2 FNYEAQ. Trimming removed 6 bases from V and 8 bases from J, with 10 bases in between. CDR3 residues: CASSRTLEAFF. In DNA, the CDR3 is TGTGCCAGCAGTCGGACCTTGGAAGCTTTCTTT.

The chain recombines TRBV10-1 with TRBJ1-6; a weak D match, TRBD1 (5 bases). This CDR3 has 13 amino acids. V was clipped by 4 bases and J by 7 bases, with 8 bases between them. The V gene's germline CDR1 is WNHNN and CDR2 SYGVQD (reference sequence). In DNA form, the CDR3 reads TGCGCCAGCAGTGGGCACAGGAATTCACCCCTCCACTTT. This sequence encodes CASSGHRNSPLHF.

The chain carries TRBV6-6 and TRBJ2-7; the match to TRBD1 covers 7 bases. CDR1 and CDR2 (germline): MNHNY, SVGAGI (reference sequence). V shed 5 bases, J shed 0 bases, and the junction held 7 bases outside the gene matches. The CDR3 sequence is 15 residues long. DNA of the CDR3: TGTGCCAGCAGTCCTATGGGGACAGCCTCCTACGAGCAGTACTTC. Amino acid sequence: CASSPMGTASYEQYF.

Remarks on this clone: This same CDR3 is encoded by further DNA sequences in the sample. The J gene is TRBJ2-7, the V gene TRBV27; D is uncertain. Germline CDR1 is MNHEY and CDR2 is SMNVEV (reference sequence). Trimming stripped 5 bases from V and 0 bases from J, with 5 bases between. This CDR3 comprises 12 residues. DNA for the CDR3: TGTGCCAGCAGTCCCTCCTCCTACGAGCAGTACTTC. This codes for CASSPSSYEQYF.

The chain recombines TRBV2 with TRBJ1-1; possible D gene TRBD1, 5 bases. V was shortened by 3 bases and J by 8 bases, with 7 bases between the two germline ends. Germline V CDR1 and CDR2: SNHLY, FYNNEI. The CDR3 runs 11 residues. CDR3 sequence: CASSDRGEAFF. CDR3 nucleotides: TGTGCCAGCAGTGACCGGGGCGAAGCTTTCTTT.